This TCR beta chain was sequenced for a study of blood T cell repertoires in COVID-19. Profiling relied on immunoSEQ multiplex PCR, and the TCRdb table lists in-frame clones only, not all of them. The sample records under 300,000 clones, about 89% being singletons. This CDR3 spans 16 amino acids. The J gene is TRBJ2-1, the V gene TRBV21-1; TRBD2, the table's D call, was not compared with the DNA. TRBV21-1 is a pseudogene. The source material was PBMCs or T cells enriched from blood (not recorded which). This receptor was taken from a woman younger than 30 who had recovered from COVID-19. The CDR3 loop is CASSKQGSAGKGEQFF. The CDR3 nucleotides are TGTGCCAGCAGCAAACAAGGTAGCGCTGGTAAGGGAGAGCAGTTCTTC.